Listed below are T cell receptor beta chains from one sample, sequenced in a study of molecular identifiers for immune sequencing clone quantification. MiXCR, applied by TCRdb to the PCR reads, yields one record per CDR3 protein. Of approximately 97,000 distinct CDR3 sequences listed, 20% to 25% were seen once; the top ten hold about 0.94%. The sequenced material came from naive CD8+ T cells from blood, with Jurkat cell RNA spiked in. The source is a human donor in good health. Some libraries in this study had Jurkat cell RNA spiked in. The CDR3 runs from the conserved cysteine through the conserved F or W. A D gene is named only where the DNA matches it firmly. The size entry is marked missing in some rows and otherwise reads once, few, many or a size class.

d_gene: TRBD2; v_gene: TRBV20-1; j_gene: TRBJ2-3; abundance: many; CDR3aa: CSAMGLAGASPHTDTQYF; CDR3nt: TGCAGTGCTATGGGACTAGCGGGAGCAAGCCCCCACACAGATACGCAGTATTTT
d_gene: .; v_gene: TRBV12-3/TRBV12-4; j_gene: TRBJ1-1; abundance: .; CDR3aa: CASSLGEGISELVTEAFF; CDR3nt: TGTGCCAGCAGTTTAGGGGAGGGGATCTCTGAACTGGTCACTGAAGCTTTCTTT
d_gene: .; v_gene: TRBV5-5; j_gene: TRBJ2-3; abundance: few; CDR3aa: CASSLVEQSTDTQYF; CDR3nt: TGTGCCAGCAGCTTGGTGGAGCAGAGCACAGATACGCAGTATTTT
d_gene: .; v_gene: TRBV7-9; j_gene: TRBJ2-3; abundance: many; CDR3aa: CASSLSAGSRSTDTQYF; CDR3nt: TGTGCCAGCAGCTTAAGTGCTGGGAGCCGAAGCACAGATACGCAGTATTTT
d_gene: .; v_gene: TRBV9; j_gene: TRBJ1-2; abundance: few; CDR3aa: CASSVSPMTDYGYTF; CDR3nt: TGTGCCAGCAGCGTATCTCCAATGACCGACTATGGCTACACCTTC
d_gene: .; v_gene: TRBV19; j_gene: TRBJ2-3; abundance: many; CDR3aa: CASSISASTDTQYF; CDR3nt: TGTGCCAGTAGTATATCCGCTAGCACAGATACGCAGTATTTT
d_gene: .; v_gene: TRBV29-1; j_gene: TRBJ1-2; abundance: .; CDR3aa: CSVEAGLGYTF; CDR3nt: TGCAGCGTTGAAGCAGGCCTTGGCTACACCTTC
d_gene: .; v_gene: TRBV4-2; j_gene: TRBJ2-1; abundance: many; CDR3aa: CASSHREGENEQFF; CDR3nt: TGTGCCAGCAGCCATCGCGAGGGGGAGAATGAGCAGTTCTTC
d_gene: .; v_gene: TRBV7-9; j_gene: TRBJ2-2; abundance: many; CDR3aa: CASSRLDTYTGELFF; CDR3nt: TGTGCCAGCAGCCGTTTGGATACCTACACCGGGGAGCTGTTTTTT
d_gene: TRBD2; v_gene: TRBV7-9; j_gene: TRBJ2-7; abundance: .; CDR3aa: CASSDGLARAYEQYF; CDR3nt: TGTGCCAGCAGCGACGGACTAGCGCGGGCCTACGAGCAGTACTTC
d_gene: TRBD2; v_gene: TRBV7-9; j_gene: TRBJ2-7; abundance: many; CDR3aa: CASSYSGRTHEQYF; CDR3nt: TGTGCCAGCAGCTATAGCGGGAGGACCCACGAGCAGTACTTC
d_gene: .; v_gene: TRBV18; j_gene: TRBJ1-6; abundance: many; CDR3aa: CASHRPQGRQSPLHF; CDR3nt: TGTGCCAGTCATCGACCCCAGGGGAGGCAATCACCCCTCCACTTT
d_gene: .; v_gene: TRBV7-9; j_gene: TRBJ2-3; abundance: many; CDR3aa: CASSLVTEVLSTDTQYF; CDR3nt: TGTGCCAGCAGCTTAGTCACTGAGGTTCTGAGCACAGATACGCAGTATTTT
d_gene: .; v_gene: TRBV29-1; j_gene: TRBJ1-2; abundance: many; CDR3aa: CSVQETWGDGYTF; CDR3nt: TGCAGCGTGCAGGAGACGTGGGGGGATGGCTACACCTTC
d_gene: .; v_gene: TRBV6-6; j_gene: TRBJ2-1; abundance: few; CDR3aa: CASRPGMNEQFF; CDR3nt: TGTGCCAGCAGGCCAGGGATGAATGAGCAGTTCTTC
d_gene: .; v_gene: TRBV6-2/TRBV6-3; j_gene: TRBJ1-5; abundance: many; CDR3aa: CASSYPLTGTSNQPQHF; CDR3nt: TGTGCCAGCAGTTACCCCCTGACGGGCACGAGCAATCAGCCCCAGCATTTT
d_gene: .; v_gene: TRBV7-2; j_gene: TRBJ1-4; abundance: many; CDR3aa: CASSDDAGEEGEKLFF; CDR3nt: TGTGCCAGCAGCGACGATGCAGGGGAGGAAGGTGAAAAACTGTTTTTT
d_gene: TRBD1; v_gene: TRBV9; j_gene: TRBJ1-4; abundance: few; CDR3aa: CASSVDEGAELFF; CDR3nt: TGTGCCAGCAGCGTAGACGAGGGGGCGGAACTGTTTTTT
d_gene: .; v_gene: TRBV14; j_gene: TRBJ2-5; abundance: many; CDR3aa: CASSLRQTQETQYF; CDR3nt: TGTGCCAGCAGCCTGAGACAGACACAAGAGACCCAGTACTTC
d_gene: .; v_gene: TRBV5-1; j_gene: TRBJ2-7; abundance: many; CDR3aa: CASSFSAPAYEQYF; CDR3nt: TGCGCCAGCAGCTTTAGTGCGCCGGCCTACGAGCAGTACTTC
d_gene: .; v_gene: TRBV27; j_gene: TRBJ2-7; abundance: many; CDR3aa: CASSLFSGYEQYF; CDR3nt: TGTGCCAGCAGTTTATTTTCGGGGTACGAGCAGTACTTC
d_gene: TRBD2; v_gene: TRBV20-1; j_gene: TRBJ2-7; abundance: .; CDR3aa: CSATTGLAASYGQYF; CDR3nt: TGCAGTGCTACTACGGGACTAGCGGCCTCCTACGGGCAGTACTTC
d_gene: .; v_gene: TRBV6-2/TRBV6-3; j_gene: TRBJ1-5; abundance: .; CDR3aa: CASSYATDYSNQPQHF; CDR3nt: TGTGCCAGCAGTTACGCGACAGATTATAGCAATCAGCCCCAGCATTTT
d_gene: .; v_gene: TRBV7-6; j_gene: TRBJ1-1; abundance: many; CDR3aa: CASSLDMNTEAFF; CDR3nt: TGTGCCAGCAGCTTAGATATGAACACTGAAGCTTTCTTT
d_gene: .; v_gene: TRBV4-1; j_gene: TRBJ2-1; abundance: many; CDR3aa: CASSQDGNVLTYNEQFF; CDR3nt: TGCGCCAGCAGCCAAGATGGGAATGTCCTTACTTACAATGAGCAGTTCTTC
d_gene: TRBD1; v_gene: TRBV27; j_gene: TRBJ2-3; abundance: .; CDR3aa: CASRDRGFGTGTQYF; CDR3nt: TGTGCCAGCAGGGACAGGGGTTTTGGCACAGGTACGCAGTATTTT
d_gene: TRBD1; v_gene: TRBV5-6; j_gene: TRBJ2-1; abundance: many; CDR3aa: CASSPKRTGKYEQFF; CDR3nt: TGTGCCAGCAGCCCGAAGAGGACAGGGAAGTATGAGCAGTTCTTC